This entry describes one TCR beta chain. The target antigen is unknown. At survey level, the immunoSEQ assay was run in its v3.0 version. A target of roughly 40,000-55,000 T-cell genomes per sample was set for sequencing. Only in-frame clones appear in the TCRdb table, and some are missing; sequencing was by immunoSEQ multiplex PCR. The sample gives 20,000 to 25,000 clones, approximately 80% of which show up once; around 3.3% is in the top ten. Germline values: CDR1 SGHDT, CDR2 YYEEEE. The CDR3 has 15 residues. Trimming pared 2 bases from V and 0 bases from J, leaving 8 bases between. This entry is derived from a study of long-term antiretroviral therapy in people with HIV. Every sample had about 0.85-10 million cryopreserved PBMC in it before DNA extraction. Study results and limitations: Spans of CDR3 length were tighter for HIV repertoires than for controls.

The specimen was unsorted PBMCs, collected 1.9 years after starting antiretroviral therapy. The chain has TRBV5-6 and TRBJ1-4, with D unclear. The sequence was obtained from a woman in her 50s with HIV. The CDR3 loop reads CASSFWQTTNEKLFF. CDR3 coding DNA: TGTGCCAGCAGCTTCTGGCAAACAACTAATGAAAAACTGTTTTTT.